Listed below are T cell receptor beta chains from one sample, sequenced in a study of T cells in Graves' hyperthyroidism and ophthalmopathy. TCRdb ran MiXCR on the multiplex PCR reads and lists one entry per CDR3 protein. Among roughly 710,000 distinct CDR3 sequences listed, roughly 32% were seen once. What was sequenced was blood. The source of these receptors is a woman aged 40 to 50 with Graves' hyperthyroidism. Both conserved end residues are part of each CDR3. D genes are given only for firm matches. Size is omitted from some rows. Given values are once, few, many or a class for expanded clones.

clone size	J gene	D gene	V gene	CDR3 protein	CDR3 DNA
few	TRBJ1-1	NA	TRBV7-2	CASHWGNLNTEAFF	TGTGCCAGCCACTGGGGGAATTTGAACACTGAAGCTTTCTTT
many	TRBJ1-2	TRBD1	TRBV19	CASRHSSGQGLGGYTF	TGTGCCAGTAGGCATTCCTCGGGACAGGGTCTAGGAGGCTACACCTTC
NA	TRBJ2-7	NA	TRBV2	CASSETSLSYEQYF	TGTGCCAGCAGTGAAACCAGCCTCTCCTACGAGCAGTACTTC
many	TRBJ1-2	TRBD1	TRBV11-1	CASSRRGGTGPTGYTF	TGTGCCAGCAGCCGCCGTGGGGGGACAGGGCCGACTGGCTACACCTTC
NA	TRBJ1-2	NA	TRBV25-1	CASSESNWGSGYTF	TGTGCCAGCAGTGAATCGAATTGGGGATCTGGCTACACCTTC
NA	TRBJ2-7	NA	TRBV6-5	CASSRDSGGPPYEQYF	TGTGCCAGCAGTAGGGACAGCGGGGGCCCTCCGTACGAGCAGTACTTC
NA	TRBJ1-1	NA	TRBV7-2	CASSLGLYSGENTEAFF	TGTGCCAGCAGTCTCGGACTCTATAGCGGGGAGAACACTGAAGCTTTCTTT
few	TRBJ2-5	NA	TRBV6-5	CASSYSWEPQETQYF	TGTGCCAGCAGTTACTCGTGGGAGCCCCAAGAGACCCAGTACTTC
many	TRBJ1-2	NA	TRBV2	CASHSDSVNYGYTF	TGTGCCAGCCATTCGGACAGCGTCAACTATGGCTACACCTTC
NA	TRBJ2-5	TRBD2	TRBV11-2	CASSRGTSGGILQETQYF	TGTGCCAGCAGCCGCGGGACTAGCGGGGGGATACTACAAGAGACCCAGTACTTC
NA	TRBJ2-2	TRBD1	TRBV7-9	CASRGDRGTNTGELFF	TGTGCCAGCAGGGGGGACAGGGGAACGAACACCGGGGAGCTGTTTTTT
NA	TRBJ2-5	NA	TRBV9	CASSVEGGQETQYF	TGTGCCAGCAGCGTAGAAGGGGGGCAAGAGACCCAGTACTTC
NA	TRBJ1-1	TRBD1	TRBV7-2	CASSPGDREKAFF	TGTGCCAGCAGCCCGGGGGACAGAGAAAAAGCTTTCTTT
many	TRBJ1-6	TRBD1	TRBV10-2	CASSETGQGIHF	TGCGCCAGCAGTGAGACGGGACAGGGCATCCACTTT
NA	TRBJ1-1	NA	TRBV5-1	CASSLGNPTDTEAFF	TGCGCCAGCAGCTTGGGAAATCCGACAGACACTGAAGCTTTCTTT
many	TRBJ1-1	NA	TRBV7-2	CASSLAYSSPTEAFF	TGTGCCAGCAGCTTAGCGTATTCATCCCCGACTGAAGCTTTCTTT
NA	TRBJ1-1	NA	TRBV10-3	CAIRKTRSIEAFF	TGTGCCATCAGGAAGACAAGGAGTATTGAAGCTTTCTTT
many	TRBJ1-2	NA	TRBV7-9	CASSRVTF	TGTGCCAGCAGCCGCGTGACCTTC
few	TRBJ2-7	NA	TRBV20-1	CSAMGTGSSYEQYF	TGCAGTGCTATGGGGACGGGCAGCTCCTACGAGCAGTACTTC
NA	TRBJ1-3	NA	TRBV7-9	CASSETAGNTTYF	TGCGCCAGCAGCGAAACCGCTGGAAACACCACATATTTT
NA	TRBJ1-1	TRBD1	TRBV14	CASSQLGTGIGLGAFF	TGTGCCAGCAGCCAATTGGGGACAGGGATTGGATTGGGAGCTTTCTTT
NA	TRBJ2-6	NA	TRBV29-1	CSVDDGVSSGANVLTF	TGCAGCGTTGACGACGGGGTGAGCTCTGGGGCCAACGTCCTGACTTTC
many	TRBJ2-7	NA	TRBV6-5	CASSWASTSYEQYF	TGTGCCAGCAGTTGGGCCAGCACGAGCTACGAGCAGTACTTC
many	TRBJ1-1	NA	TRBV10-3	CAISEQDRVGFF	TGTGCCATCAGTGAGCAAGATCGGGTGGGTTTCTTT
many	TRBJ2-6	NA	TRBV19	CASSTTGYRANVLTF	TGTGCCAGTAGTACCACAGGGTACAGGGCCAACGTCCTGACTTTC
NA	TRBJ2-5	NA	TRBV2	CASSRGYQETQYF	TGTGCCAGCAGTAGGGGGTACCAAGAGACCCAGTACTTC
few	TRBJ2-2	TRBD1	TRBV6-1	CASSTIDREFTGELFF	TGTGCCAGCAGTACGATAGACAGGGAGTTTACCGGGGAGCTGTTTTTT
many	TRBJ1-2	NA	TRBV6-5	CASSYFRREGYTF	TGTGCCAGCAGTTACTTCCGCCGGGAAGGCTACACCTTC
many	TRBJ2-7	NA	TRBV9	CASSVDFGGEQYF	TGTGCCAGCAGCGTAGACTTTGGCGGCGAGCAGTACTTC
NA	TRBJ1-4	TRBD1	TRBV15	CATSSQGQGGEKLFF	TGTGCCACCAGCAGCCAAGGACAGGGAGGGGAAAAACTGTTTTTT
NA	TRBJ2-3	NA	TRBV14	CASSQDPSAWTQYF	TGTGCCAGCAGCCAGGATCCTAGCGCGTGGACGCAGTATTTT
NA	TRBJ2-5	TRBD2	TRBV5-6	CASSLKASGETQYF	TGTGCCAGCAGCTTGAAGGCTAGCGGGGAGACCCAGTACTTC
NA	TRBJ1-2	NA	TRBV19	CASSEQSTNYGYTF	TGTGCCAGTAGTGAACAAAGCACCAACTATGGCTACACCTTC
NA	TRBJ2-3	NA	TRBV14	CASSQDLRSDAQYF	TGTGCCAGCAGCCAAGATCTTCGGTCAGATGCGCAGTATTTT
few	TRBJ2-3	TRBD2	TRBV29-1	CSAYLAGGQDTQYF	TGCAGCGCCTACCTAGCGGGGGGGCAAGATACGCAGTATTTT
few	TRBJ2-7	TRBD1	TRBV6-5	CATIDRDLPYEQYF	TGTGCCACCATAGACAGGGACCTCCCCTACGAGCAGTACTTC
few	TRBJ1-2	TRBD1	TRBV30	CAWSDGTGGGYTF	TGTGCCTGGAGCGACGGGACAGGGGGCGGCTACACCTTC
many	TRBJ1-1	NA	TRBV7-6	CASSDTPTTEAFF	TGTGCCAGCAGCGACACCCCAACCACTGAAGCTTTCTTT
NA	TRBJ1-2	TRBD1	TRBV6-5	CASSPVPGQGFGMDYGYTF	TGTGCCAGCAGTCCCGTACCGGGACAGGGTTTTGGTATGGACTATGGCTACACCTTC
many	TRBJ2-7	TRBD1	TRBV19	CASRDRQGAYEQYF	TGTGCCAGTCGAGACCGACAGGGGGCCTACGAGCAGTACTTC
few	TRBJ2-5	NA	TRBV20-1	CSAEAGKETQYF	TGCAGTGCTGAGGCGGGGAAAGAGACCCAGTACTTC
many	TRBJ2-7	NA	TRBV12-3/TRBV12-4	CASSFATGSYEQYF	TGTGCCAGCAGTTTTGCCACAGGGAGCTACGAGCAGTACTTC
NA	TRBJ2-7	TRBD2	TRBV4-2	CASSQVLAGNYEQYF	TGTGCCAGCAGCCAAGTTTTAGCGGGTAACTACGAGCAGTACTTC
NA	TRBJ1-1	TRBD1	TRBV6-5	CASSALTGGNTEAFF	TGTGCCAGCAGTGCCTTGACAGGGGGGAACACTGAAGCTTTCTTT